These T cell receptor beta chains were read from a single sample in a study of shared clonotypes between healthy human individuals. Repertoires were generated with immunoSEQ multiplex PCR, while TCRdb's copy carries only in-frame clones and drops some. The data show roughly 650,000 clones, with 90% to 97% seen just once and about 0.12% held by the top ten. What was sequenced was naive CD8+ T cells sorted from blood. The source is a woman between 25 and 40 years old in good health. CDR3s include the opening cysteine and the closing phenylalanine or tryptophan. A D gene is named only where the DNA matches it firmly. Size is stated for part of the rows, as once, few or many counts, or as a class when the clone is expanded.

J,size,V,D,CDR3,DNA
TRBJ2-5,-,TRBV28,-,CASAPEADETQYF,TGTGCCAGCGCCCCGGAGGCAGATGAGACCCAGTACTTC
TRBJ1-5,-,TRBV28,-,CASSLRDLLNQPQHF,TGTGCCAGCAGCCTCCGGGACTTACTCAATCAGCCCCAGCATTTT
TRBJ2-3,-,TRBV28,-,CASSYSPSDTDTQYF,TGTGCCAGCAGTTACAGCCCCAGTGACACAGATACGCAGTATTTT
TRBJ1-1,-,TRBV9,-,CASSQGGGDTEAFF,TGTGCCAGCAGCCAAGGAGGTGGGGACACTGAAGCTTTCTTT
TRBJ2-7,-,TRBV19,-,CASSIVPGSTYEQYF,TGTGCCAGTAGTATAGTCCCAGGGAGCACCTACGAGCAGTACTTC
TRBJ2-3,-,TRBV10-3,TRBD2,CAISESRLATTDTQYF,TGTGCCATCAGTGAGTCGAGACTAGCGACCACAGATACGCAGTATTTT
TRBJ2-7,-,TRBV4-2,-,CASSHDPSPGEWDEQYF,TGTGCCAGCAGCCACGATCCCTCCCCAGGGGAATGGGACGAGCAGTACTTC
TRBJ2-5,-,TRBV27,-,CASSPSRGGQETQYF,TGTGCCAGCAGTCCTAGCCGAGGGGGGCAAGAGACCCAGTACTTC
TRBJ2-3,-,TRBV11-1,TRBD1,CASIQSHDRGTTDTQYF,TGTGCCAGCATACAAAGTCACGACAGGGGGACCACAGATACGCAGTATTTT
TRBJ2-7,-,TRBV5-1,TRBD1,CASRLTDRAGYEQYF,TGCGCCAGCAGGTTAACCGACAGGGCCGGTTACGAGCAGTACTTC
TRBJ2-7,-,TRBV5-8,-,CASSPYEQYF,TGTGCCAGCTCCCCCTACGAGCAGTACTTC
TRBJ2-7,-,TRBV5-5,-,CASCGDSYEQYF,TGTGCCAGCTGCGGAGACTCCTACGAGCAGTACTTC
TRBJ2-3,-,TRBV29-1,-,CSVEDPGRTDTQYF,TGCAGCGTTGAAGACCCAGGCCGCACAGATACGCAGTATTTT
TRBJ1-1,-,TRBV2,-,CASQRGAGMNTEAFF,TGTGCCAGTCAGAGGGGGGCCGGAATGAACACTGAAGCTTTCTTT
TRBJ2-1,-,TRBV14,-,CASSPGPFEQFF,TGTGCCAGCAGCCCGGGACCGTTTGAGCAGTTCTTC
TRBJ1-1,-,TRBV9,-,CASSLGARGGGNTEAFF,TGTGCCAGCAGCCTGGGAGCCAGGGGCGGGGGGAACACTGAAGCTTTCTTT
TRBJ2-1,-,TRBV10-3,TRBD2,CANAGVAGVSNEQFF,TGTGCCAACGCGGGAGTAGCGGGAGTGTCAAATGAGCAGTTCTTC
TRBJ1-5,once,TRBV30,-,CAWIIEASNQPQHF,TGTGCCTGGATAATCGAGGCTAGCAATCAGCCCCAGCATTTT
TRBJ1-2,-,TRBV27,-,CASSAVRSDGYTF,TGTGCCAGCAGTGCTGTACGATCGGATGGCTACACCTTC
TRBJ2-1,-,TRBV6-1,TRBD2,CASSEPSGRHRHEQFF,TGTGCCAGCAGTGAGCCTAGCGGGAGACACCGCCATGAGCAGTTCTTC
TRBJ2-7,few,TRBV28,TRBD2,CASSLAGLAYEQYF,TGTGCCAGCAGTTTGGCGGGACTAGCCTACGAGCAGTACTTC
TRBJ2-2,-,TRBV27,-,CASSPMNTGELFF,TGTGCCAGCAGTCCCATGAACACCGGGGAGCTGTTTTTT
TRBJ2-2,-,TRBV27,-,CASTAGTYTGELFF,TGTGCCAGCACCGCAGGGACTTACACCGGGGAGCTGTTTTTT
TRBJ2-1,-,TRBV28,-,CASSLFGGPYNEQFF,TGTGCCAGCAGTTTATTCGGCGGGCCCTACAATGAGCAGTTCTTC
TRBJ2-7,-,TRBV28,-,CASSLVGPRHEQYF,TGTGCCAGCAGTTTGGTAGGACCGCGACACGAGCAGTACTTC
TRBJ2-1,-,TRBV7-3,TRBD2,CASSLDGTSGFPYNEQFF,TGTGCCAGCAGCTTAGACGGGACTAGCGGTTTCCCCTACAATGAGCAGTTCTTC
TRBJ2-7,-,TRBV5-6,-,CASGQHGTYEQYF,TGTGCCAGCGGCCAACACGGAACCTACGAGCAGTACTTC
TRBJ2-3,once,TRBV4-1,-,CASSQVANTDTQYF,TGCGCCAGCAGCCAAGTGGCTAACACAGATACGCAGTATTTT
TRBJ2-7,-,TRBV9,TRBD2,CASSPGLAPHEQYF,TGTGCCAGCAGCCCGGGACTAGCCCCCCACGAGCAGTACTTC
TRBJ2-3,-,TRBV19,TRBD2,CASSKTSGGSPDTDTQYF,TGTGCCAGTAGTAAGACTAGCGGGGGTTCGCCTGACACAGATACGCAGTATTTT
TRBJ2-3,-,TRBV28,TRBD2,CASSPWGLAGGPRDTQYF,TGTGCCAGCAGTCCCTGGGGGTTAGCGGGAGGGCCCAGAGATACGCAGTATTTT
TRBJ1-1,-,TRBV27,TRBD1,CASSLTGGGNTEAFF,TGTGCCAGCAGTTTGACAGGGGGTGGAAACACTGAAGCTTTCTTT
TRBJ2-7,-,TRBV7-6,-,CASSFSDRFEQYF,TGTGCCAGCAGCTTTAGCGACAGGTTCGAGCAGTACTTC
TRBJ2-3,few,TRBV4-1,TRBD1,CASSLSGTANSDTQYF,TGCGCCAGCAGCCTCTCCGGGACAGCCAATTCAGATACGCAGTATTTT
TRBJ2-1,-,TRBV11-2,TRBD1,CASSFGQGGNEQFF,TGTGCCAGCAGCTTCGGACAGGGTGGCAATGAGCAGTTCTTC
TRBJ1-5,-,TRBV28,TRBD1,CASSLELLGDRHQPQHF,TGTGCCAGCAGTTTAGAGTTATTAGGGGACAGACATCAGCCCCAGCATTTT
TRBJ1-1,-,TRBV28,TRBD1,CASSLGQGVPNTEAFF,TGTGCCAGCAGTTTAGGGCAGGGGGTACCGAACACTGAAGCTTTCTTT